Below, 22 T cell receptor beta chains from the same sample are listed, as sequenced in a study of blood T cell repertoires in COVID-19. Method: immunoSEQ multiplex PCR; TCRdb's copy keeps in-frame clones and lacks some. The table shows around 290,000 clones, with roughly nine tenths occurring only once. The sample comprised peripheral blood. The receptors were gathered from a woman aged 25 to 45 with COVID-19, enrolled during active disease.

The chain employs TRBV12-5 and TRBJ2-3; TRBD2 is a possible D gene (7 bases). This CDR3 has 15 amino acids. Germline loops: CDR1 LGHNT, CDR2 FRNRAP. V was cut by 4 bases and J by 6 bases, with 17 bases left in between. The DNA for the CDR3 is TGTGCTAGTGGTTCTGGTGGGGGGGCCCCGGATACGCAGTATTTT. The encoded protein is CASGSGGGAPDTQYF.

V and J are TRBV13 and TRBJ2-1, with D maybe TRBD2 (6 bases). The CDR3 sequence is 14 residues long. Deletions cut 2 bases from V and 9 bases from J, with 14 bases between. The V gene's germline CDR1 is PRHDT and CDR2 FYEKMQ (reference sequence). The CDR3 DNA is TGTGCCAGCAGCTTACGGGAGAGGGGTATTGAGCAGTTCTTC. Its protein is CASSLRERGIEQFF.

The chain joins TRBV30 to TRBJ1-4, with no clear D. The germline V and J ends were trimmed by 0 bases and 4 bases, with 6 bases remaining between them. Germline lookup yields CDR1 GTSNPN and CDR2 SVGIG (reference sequence). The CDR3 covers 13 residues. CDR3 DNA: TGTGCCTGGAGTGTACAGAGTAATGAAAAACTGTTTTTT. Encoded protein: CAWSVQSNEKLFF.

About this clone: The sample contains more than one DNA sequence encoding this CDR3. The chain recombines TRBV5-1 with TRBJ1-1, with a weak D call TRBD1 (5 bases). The CDR3 consists of 13 residues. Germline V gene lookup returns CDR1 SGHRS and CDR2 YFSETQ. The ends were cut back, 5 bases at V and 1 base at J, with 9 bases in the middle. The CDR3 sequence is CASSFDRNTEAFF. In nucleotides, the CDR3 is TGCGCCAGCAGTTTCGACAGGAACACTGAAGCTTTCTTT.

This sequence joins TRBV6-2 or TRBV6-3 and TRBJ2-7; 10 positions match TRBD1. CDR1 is MNHEY, CDR2 SVGEGT, per germline. CDR3 length equals 16 residues. V lost 5 bases, J lost 5 bases, and 12 bases stayed unmatched. The CDR3 sequence is CASSPLWDRGFNEQYF. In DNA, the CDR3 is TGTGCCAGCAGTCCACTGTGGGACAGGGGTTTCAACGAGCAGTACTTC.

This clone was picked up one time. J is TRBJ1-2 and V is TRBV6-1, with D unresolved. CDR1 is MNHNS, CDR2 SASEGT, per germline. The CDR3 loop spans 14 amino acids. The V end was cut by 2 bases, the J end by 4 bases, with 11 bases between. CDR3 sequence reads: CASSEISGPYGYTF. The CDR3 DNA sequence: TGTGCCAGCAGTGAAATCTCGGGTCCCTATGGCTACACCTTC.

The V gene is TRBV11-3, the J gene TRBJ2-2; 7 bases fit TRBD1. After removal of 5 bases from V and 6 bases from J, the junction contained 3 bases not matched to a gene. The CDR3 loop spans 13 amino acids. Germline values: CDR1 SGHNT, CDR2 YENEEA. The CDR3 DNA is TGTGCCAGCAGCGCCACAGGGGCCGGGGAGCTGTTTTTT. Its protein product is CASSATGAGELFF. Using reference TRBV11-3 and TRBJ2-2 for the parts outside the CDR3, the full variable domain is EAGVVQSPRYKIIEKKQPVAFWCNPISGHNTLYWYLQNLGQGPELLIRYENEEAVDDSQLPKDRFSAERLKGVDSTLKIQPAELGDSAVYLCASSATGAGELFFGEGSRLTVL.

V gene TRBV7-2 combines with J gene TRBJ2-4; the D gene is possibly TRBD1 (6 bases). Deletions cut 0 bases from V and 5 bases from J, with 11 bases between. Germline loops: CDR1 SGHTA, CDR2 FQGNSA. The CDR3 has 15 amino acids. CDR3 protein: CASSLAPGVENIQYF. CDR3 nucleotide sequence: TGTGCCAGCAGCTTAGCTCCAGGGGTGGAAAACATTCAGTACTTC.

This clone has only one observation. CDR3 DNA: TGTGCCAGCAGCCGCTTTTCTGGCGGGGGGCTTATCGGGCAGTTCTTC. Protein sequence: CASSRFSGGGLIGQFF. V and J are TRBV11-3 and TRBJ2-1; TRBD2 agrees at 8 bases. This CDR3 comprises 16 residues. The germline V gene has CDR1 SGHNT and CDR2 YENEEA. J gave up 12 bases and V 5 bases, and 18 bases lay outside the gene matches.

This clone was observed once. This chain uses TRBV18 with TRBJ2-7; tentative D call: TRBD2 (6 bases). The CDR3 consists of 16 residues. The ends were cut back, 3 bases at V and 2 bases at J, with 17 bases in the middle. Looked up from germline, CDR1 is KGHSH and CDR2 is LQKENI. In DNA, the CDR3 is TGTGCCAGCTCACCTCCCGACGGGACTTTCCCCTACGAGCAGTACTTC. It codes for CASSPPDGTFPYEQYF. Drawing the rest from reference TRBV18 and TRBJ2-7, the complete variable domain is NAGVMQNPRHLVRRRGQEARLRCSPMKGHSHVYWYRQLPEEGLKFMVYLQKENIIDESGMPKERFSAEFPKEGPSILRIQQVVRGDSAAYFCASSPPDGTFPYEQYFGPGTRLTVT.

CDR3 in DNA: TGTGCCAGCAGTTGGACAGGGCCGAACACTGAAGCTTTCTTT. Its translation is CASSWTGPNTEAFF. The chain employs TRBV6-5 and TRBJ1-1; 8 bases line up with TRBD1. CDR1 is MNHEY, CDR2 SVGAGI, per germline. This CDR3 is built from 14 residues. The J segment lost 1 base and the V segment lost 4 bases, leaving 2 bases of the junction unmatched.

In nucleotides, the CDR3 is TGCGCCAGCAGTCAGGGCAATGGCTACACCTTC. Protein product: CASSQGNGYTF. The chain employs TRBV10-2 and TRBJ1-2; tentatively, D is TRBD1 (5 bases). The CDR3 is made up of 11 amino acids. Trimming took off 5 bases at V and 6 bases at J, with 7 bases between the two ends. The germline V gene has CDR1 WSHSY and CDR2 SAAADI.

This sequence joins TRBV4-1 and TRBJ1-1; 9 positions match TRBD1. Germline loops: CDR1 MGHRA, CDR2 YSYEKL. Unmatched junction bases numbered 5, after V lost 4 bases and J lost 2 bases. The CDR3 is 15 amino acids. CDR3 coding DNA: TGCGCCAGCAGCCCCGGGGACAGGGCTAACACTGAAGCTTTCTTT. This gives the protein CASSPGDRANTEAFF.

This rearrangement joins TRBV5-8 to TRBJ2-3; 9 bases match TRBD2. CDR1 is SGHTS, CDR2 YDEGEE, per germline. This CDR3 is built from 16 residues. V lost 4 bases, J lost 0 bases, and 6 bases stayed unmatched. CDR3 nucleotides: TGTGCCAGCAGCCTTAGCGGGAGCCCTAGCACAGATACGCAGTATTTT. It encodes CASSLSGSPSTDTQYF. The full variable domain, with the rest looked up from reference TRBV5-8 and TRBJ2-3, is EAGVTQSPTHLIKTRGQQATLRCSPISGHTSVYWYQQALGLGLQFLLWYDEGEERNRGNFPPRFSGRQFPNYSSELNVNALELEDSALYLCASSLSGSPSTDTQYFGPGTRLTVL.

DNA of the CDR3: TGTGCCAGCAGCTCCTGGAGCGGGGGTTCCTACGAGCAGTACTTC. Protein: CASSSWSGGSYEQYF. J is TRBJ2-7 and V is TRBV5-6; 8 bases align to TRBD2. Per the germline V gene, CDR1 is SGHDT and CDR2 is YYEEEE. The length of the CDR3 is 15 residues. Trimming cost V 3 bases and J 1 base; bases outside gene matches: 6. The full variable domain, with the rest looked up from reference TRBV5-6 and TRBJ2-7, is DAGVTQSPTHLIKTRGQQVTLRCSPKSGHDTVSWYQQALGQGPQFIFQYYEEEERQRGNFPDRFSGHQFPNYSSELNVNALLLGDSALYLCASSSWSGGSYEQYFGPGTRLTVT.

The chain couples TRBV3-1 (or the pseudogene TRBV3-2) to TRBJ2-7; 10 nucleotides match TRBD2. The CDR3 covers 15 residues. From germline, CDR1 is LGHDT and CDR2 YNNKEL (reference sequence). V lost 4 bases and J lost 6; bases outside the gene matches: 9. The CDR3 DNA reads TGTGCCAGCAGCCCCTGGGCCAGCGGGAGGGCCGAGCAGTACTTC. Encoded protein: CASSPWASGRAEQYF.

This chain links TRBV3-1 (or the pseudogene TRBV3-2) with TRBJ2-1; D not certain. CDR1 LGHDT and CDR2 YNNKEL come from the germline V gene (reference sequence). The CDR3 is 14 residues long. Trimming removed 4 bases from V and 9 bases from J, with 16 bases in between. CDR3 in amino acids: CASSPMSSSGEQFF. The CDR3 nucleotides are TGTGCCAGCAGCCCTATGTCCTCGTCCGGTGAGCAGTTCTTC.

The rearrangement links TRBV9 to TRBJ2-3, with 8 nucleotides matching TRBD2. Germline V lookup: CDR1 SGDLS, CDR2 YYNGEE. The J segment lost 3 bases and the V segment lost 0 bases, leaving 3 bases of the junction unmatched. This CDR3 contains 15 residues. CDR3 loop: CASSVGAGVTDTQYF. The CDR3 DNA follows: TGTGCCAGCAGCGTAGGAGCGGGAGTAACAGATACGCAGTATTTT.

The chain links TRBV7-9 to TRBJ2-2, with 8 positions matching TRBD1. V lost 8 bases to trimming and J lost 5 bases; unmatched junction nucleotides: 13. This CDR3 has 16 amino acids. Germline-derived CDR1 and CDR2 are SEHNR and FQNEAQ (reference sequence). CDR3 protein: CASEWGQAVSTGELFF. CDR3 nucleotides: TGTGCCAGCGAGTGGGGACAGGCGGTGTCGACCGGGGAGCTGTTTTTT.

V is TRBV12-3 or TRBV12-4 and J is TRBJ2-7; the D is unclear. The CDR3 is 13 amino acids. The V end was cut by 6 bases, the J end by 5 bases, with 14 bases between. CDR3 residues: CASSAVVLNEQYF. The CDR3 region has the DNA TGTGCCAGCAGCGCGGTGGTCCTTAACGAGCAGTACTTC.

The chain is built from TRBV2 and TRBJ1-1; D uncertain. Germline CDR1 reads SNHLY; CDR2 reads FYNNEI. The V and J ends lost 4 bases and 2 bases respectively, with 8 bases between them. The CDR3 is 13 amino acids. The CDR3 nucleotides read TGTGCCAGCAGTGGGAACAGAAACACTGAAGCTTTCTTT. Translating it yields CASSGNRNTEAFF.

This chain connects TRBV2 to TRBJ2-1; D perhaps matches TRBD2 (5 bases). The V gene lost 3 bases and the J gene lost 9 bases, with 15 bases spanning the gap. This CDR3 has 14 amino acids. The V gene's germline CDR1 is SNHLY and CDR2 FYNNEI. The CDR3 protein is CASSDNLASGEQFF. Here the CDR3 DNA reads TGTGCCAGCAGTGATAATCTAGCTTCAGGTGAGCAGTTCTTC.